Following are 32 T cell receptor beta chains from one sample sequenced in a study of blood T cell repertoires in COVID-19. Using immunoSEQ multiplex PCR, the repertoire was profiled, and TCRdb retains in-frame clones only, with some absent. The sample lists 120,000 to 150,000 clones, about 92% occurring once. Sequencing was performed on peripheral blood. The receptors were gathered from a human donor in a cohort sampled during active COVID-19.

V usage is TRBV30 and J usage is TRBJ1-2, with D perhaps matching TRBD1 (5 bases). The CDR3 runs 15 residues. V was clipped by 4 bases and J by 2 bases, with 17 bases between them. Germline CDR1 and CDR2: GTSNPN and SVGIG (reference sequence). This CDR3 reads CAWTPWGGLNYGYTF. The DNA of the CDR3 is TGTGCCTGGACTCCATGGGGGGGTCTCAACTATGGCTACACCTTC.

The chain recombines TRBV9 with TRBJ2-7; D not certain. The CDR3 extends over 15 amino acids. V lost 7 bases to trimming and J lost 6 bases, with 23 bases between them. CDR1 is SGDLS, CDR2 YYNGEE, per germline. The CDR3 spells CASSRRPRGSGEQYF. Written as DNA, the CDR3 is TGTGCCAGCTCACGCCGGCCTAGAGGATCCGGCGAGCAGTACTTC.

The rearrangement joins TRBV2 to TRBJ1-1; 7 nucleotides agree with TRBD1. Trimming cost V 4 bases and J 2 bases; bases outside gene matches: 4. The CDR3 totals 14 residues. Germline CDR1 is SNHLY and CDR2 is FYNNEI. This CDR3 is CASSVEGANTEAFF. CDR3 in DNA: TGTGCCAGCAGTGTGGAGGGGGCTAACACTGAAGCTTTCTTT.

This chain links TRBV5-1 with TRBJ1-1, with D possibly TRBD1 on 5 matching bases. Germline V CDR1 and CDR2: SGHRS, YFSETQ. CDR3 length equals 15 residues. V lost 0 bases to trimming and J lost 5 bases, with 14 bases between them. The CDR3 bases are TGCGCCAGCAGCTTGGGGGCAGGGTCAGGGACTGAAGCTTTCTTT. Translated: CASSLGAGSGTEAFF.

This sequence joins TRBV6-5 and TRBJ2-5, with a tentative D call TRBD2 (7 bases). CDR1 and CDR2 from the germline V gene are MNHEY and SVGAGI. V gave up 10 bases and J gave up 4 bases, with 16 bases separating them. This CDR3 is 13 amino acids long. The CDR3 spells CATGDRGGETQYF. The CDR3 DNA reads TGTGCCACCGGAGATAGGGGGGGAGAGACCCAGTACTTC.

Of note for this clone: The sample carries other DNA sequences with the same CDR3. This chain uses TRBV28 with TRBJ2-1, with TRBD2 matching over 10 bases. The CDR3 runs to 14 residues. Germline CDR1 is MDHEN and CDR2 is SYDVKM. Germline trimming cut 5 bases from V and 4 bases from J; bases unmatched to any gene: 2. CDR3 coding DNA: TGTGCCAGCAGTAGCGGGGGGGCTTACAATGAGCAGTTCTTC. Protein product: CASSSGGAYNEQFF. Complete variable domain (other parts from reference TRBV28 and TRBJ2-1): DVKVTQSSRYLVKRTGEKVFLECVQDMDHENMFWYRQDPGLGLRLIYFSYDVKMKEKGDIPEGYSVSREKKERFSLILESASTNQTSMYLCASSSGGAYNEQFFGPGTRLTVL.

The V gene is TRBV4-3, the J gene TRBJ2-7; the D gene is possibly TRBD1 (5 bases). V was cut by 0 bases and J by 3 bases, with 12 bases left in between. CDR1 is LGHNA, CDR2 YSLEER, per germline. The CDR3 sequence is 15 residues long. CDR3 bases: TGCGCCAGCAGCCAAGATGGGGCAGAGAGCTACGAGCAGTACTTC. Its protein product is CASSQDGAESYEQYF.

The chain carries TRBV13 and TRBJ2-5; TRBD1 matches at 8 bases. This CDR3 contains 15 residues. V lost 0 bases and J lost 4; bases outside the gene matches: 4. Germline V gene lookup returns CDR1 PRHDT and CDR2 FYEKMQ (reference sequence). The CDR3 DNA is TGTGCCAGCAGCTTAGGCCAGGGGGCTCGAGAGACCCAGTACTTC. Encoded protein: CASSLGQGARETQYF.

This chain joins TRBV27 and TRBJ2-2; 12 bases align to TRBD2. This CDR3 is 16 amino acids long. The V gene's germline CDR1 is MNHEY and CDR2 SMNVEV (reference sequence). After removal of 4 bases from V and 4 bases from J, the junction contained 4 bases not matched to a gene. The CDR3 coding sequence is TGTGCCAGCAGTTCTAGCGGGGGGGACGGCACCGGGGAGCTGTTTTTT. It specifies CASSSSGGDGTGELFF.

This rearrangement joins TRBV2 to TRBJ2-5; 14 bases fit TRBD2. Trimming took 6 bases from V and 5 from J; bases not matched to a gene: 2. The germline V gene has CDR1 SNHLY and CDR2 FYNNEI. There are 14 residues in the CDR3. CDR3 residues: CASRGLAGVETQYF. CDR3 DNA: TGTGCCAGCAGGGGACTAGCGGGGGTGGAGACCCAGTACTTC.

This clone has a single count. The chain combines TRBV7-9 with TRBJ2-7, with TRBD2 matching 11 bases. After removal of 5 bases from V and 2 bases from J, the junction contained 5 bases not matched to a gene. Germline values: CDR1 SEHNR, CDR2 FQNEAQ (reference sequence). This CDR3 region has 15 residues. Here the CDR3 reads CASSLTSGGTYEQYF. The CDR3 DNA is TGTGCCAGCAGCCTAACTAGCGGGGGTACCTACGAGCAGTACTTC. Using reference TRBV7-9 and TRBJ2-7 for the parts outside the CDR3, the full variable domain is DTGVSQNPRHKITKRGQNVTFRCDPISEHNRLYWYRQTLGQGPEFLTYFQNEAQLEKSRLLSDRFSAERPKGSFSTLEIQRTEQGDSAMYLCASSLTSGGTYEQYFGPGTRLTVT.

V gene TRBV20-1 combines with J gene TRBJ2-3; D gene unclear. With 7 bases removed from V and 1 base from J, the gap between germline ends came to 6 bases. Germline values: CDR1 DFQATT, CDR2 SNEGSKA (reference sequence). This CDR3 is built from 11 residues. Here the CDR3 DNA reads TGCAGTGAGAGAGGCACAGATACGCAGTATTTT. Protein: CSERGTDTQYF.

This sequence joins TRBV7-9 and TRBJ1-1, with D possibly being TRBD1 (5 bases). CDR1 and CDR2 (germline): SEHNR, FQNEAQ (reference sequence). The V and J ends lost 6 bases and 4 bases respectively, with 12 bases between them. The CDR3 extends over 13 amino acids. Here the CDR3 DNA reads TGTGCCAGCAGATCCCAGGGAGGCACTGAAGCTTTCTTT. It encodes CASRSQGGTEAFF.

This CDR3 reads CASSPIGGGAGETQYF. CDR3 bases: TGTGCCAGCAGCCCCATCGGCGGGGGGGCTGGAGAGACCCAGTACTTC. This chain links TRBV14 with TRBJ2-5, with 9 positions matching TRBD2. Germline V gene data show CDR1 as SGHDN and CDR2 as FVKESK. The V segment lost 4 bases and the J segment 4 bases; nucleotides outside the gene matches: 10. The CDR3 covers 16 residues.

V gene TRBV27 combines with J gene TRBJ2-1; D might be TRBD2 (6 bases). The CDR3 covers 12 residues. The germline V gene has CDR1 MNHEY and CDR2 SMNVEV (reference sequence). V lost 1 base, J lost 10 bases, and 8 bases lay in between. The CDR3 DNA is TGTGCCAGCAGTTTATGGGGGAGGGAGCAGTTCTTC. Residues: CASSLWGREQFF.

This clone is a singleton in its sample. The rearrangement uses TRBV15 and TRBJ1-2; D is undetermined. This CDR3 contains 15 residues. The V end was cut by 2 bases, the J end by 2 bases, with 12 bases between. Germline assignment: CDR1 LNHNV and CDR2 YYDKDF (reference sequence). The CDR3 DNA is TGTGCCACCAGCAGAAGAGGAGACTTAAACTATGGCTACACCTTC. It is translated as CATSRRGDLNYGYTF.

V and J are TRBV4-3 and TRBJ1-4, with D perhaps matching TRBD1 (6 bases). Trimming left V 0 bases short and J 8 bases short, with 10 bases between. The CDR3 is made up of 14 amino acids. CDR1 LGHNA and CDR2 YSLEER come from the germline V gene. Here the CDR3 reads CASSQDNGGEKLFF. The CDR3, as DNA: TGCGCCAGCAGCCAAGATAATGGGGGCGAAAAACTGTTTTTT.

The rearrangement joins TRBV10-1 to TRBJ2-7, with a weak D call TRBD1 (6 bases). Trimming removed 3 bases from V and 4 bases from J, with 13 bases in between. CDR3 length: 14 amino acids. The germline V gene encodes CDR1 WNHNN and CDR2 SYGVQD (reference sequence). In DNA form, the CDR3 reads TGCGCCAGCAGTGATGGCGGACAGAGGTACGAGCAGTACTTC. It encodes CASSDGGQRYEQYF.

The chain uses TRBV11-2 and TRBJ2-2; the D gene is possibly TRBD2 (6 bases). V was pared by 5 bases and J by 4 bases, with 14 bases between. The V gene's germline CDR1 is SGHAT and CDR2 FQNNGV. The length of the CDR3 is 15 residues. Here the CDR3 DNA reads TGTGCCAGCAGCCCCCCCGGGGGTGTCACCGGGGAGCTGTTTTTT. Translated, it gives CASSPPGGVTGELFF.

There are a few counts of this clone. The chain couples TRBV5-1 to TRBJ1-2; D gene ambiguous. V shed 0 bases and J shed 6 bases, with 12 bases lying between them. The V gene's germline CDR1 is SGHRS and CDR2 YFSETQ. The CDR3 is made up of 14 amino acids. This CDR3 is CASSLVPQVNGYTF. The CDR3 coding sequence is TGCGCCAGCAGCTTGGTTCCCCAGGTAAATGGCTACACCTTC. Together with reference TRBV5-1 and TRBJ1-2, the CDR3 gives the full variable domain: KAGVTQTPRYLIKTRGQQVTLSCSPISGHRSVSWYQQTPGQGLQFLFEYFSETQRNKGNFPGRFSGRQFSNSRSEMNVSTLELGDSALYLCASSLVPQVNGYTFGSGTRLTVV.

This clone was picked up one time. The chain has TRBV5-5 and TRBJ1-2, with TRBD1 as a possible D gene (6 bases). This CDR3 has 13 amino acids. Trimming took 4 bases from V and 0 from J, leaving 7 bases between them. Germline V gene lookup returns CDR1 SGHKS and CDR2 YYEKEE (reference sequence). The CDR3 region has the DNA TGTGCCAGCAGCGGACAGCCTAACTATGGCTACACCTTC. Protein: CASSGQPNYGYTF.

The V gene is TRBV2, the J gene TRBJ2-2, with 10 bases identical to TRBD2. CDR3 length: 15 residues. The germline V gene encodes CDR1 SNHLY and CDR2 FYNNEI. Unmatched junction bases numbered 3, after V lost 4 bases and J lost 4 bases. DNA of the CDR3: TGTGCCAGCAGTGCTAGCGGGGGCGTCACCGGGGAGCTGTTTTTT. This codes for CASSASGGVTGELFF.

V gene TRBV4-3 combines with J gene TRBJ2-3; tentatively, D is TRBD2 (6 bases). The CDR3 consists of 15 residues. Trimming took off 2 bases at V and 5 bases at J, with 14 bases between the two ends. Germline values: CDR1 LGHNA, CDR2 YSLEER. The CDR3 nucleotides are TGCGCCAGCAGCCAATCATCAGCGGGTGGAGATACGCAGTATTTT. It is translated as CASSQSSAGGDTQYF.

The chain carries TRBV20-1 and TRBJ1-2; possible D gene TRBD1, 5 bases. Germline V gives CDR1 DFQATT, CDR2 SNEGSKA (reference sequence). The V end was cut by 3 bases, the J end by 0 bases, with 11 bases between. This CDR3 is 14 amino acids long. In nucleotides, the CDR3 is TGCAGTGCTAGTTTAGGGGTAACTAACTATGGCTACACCTTC. This sequence encodes CSASLGVTNYGYTF.

V is TRBV9 and J is TRBJ1-2; no definite D call. CDR3 length equals 13 residues. Trimming took 0 bases from V and 7 from J, leaving 10 bases between them. Germline CDR1 is SGDLS and CDR2 is YYNGEE. The CDR3 nucleotides are TGTGCCAGCAGCGTAGCCGTTCGCAGTGGCTACACCTTC. Protein product: CASSVAVRSGYTF. Full variable domain (outside the CDR3, taken from reference TRBV9 and TRBJ1-2): DSGVTQTPKHLITATGQRVTLRCSPRSGDLSVYWYQQSLDQGLQFLIQYYNGEERAKGNILERFSAQQFPDLHSELNLSSLELGDSALYFCASSVAVRSGYTFGSGTRLTVV.

The rearrangement uses TRBV5-1 and TRBJ1-2, with D unclear. Trimming pared 1 base from V and 8 bases from J, leaving 21 bases between. Germline V CDR1 and CDR2: SGHRS, YFSETQ. The length of the CDR3 is 16 residues. In nucleotides, the CDR3 is TGCGCCAGCAGCTTGAACGGGGTTTTCGGGTCTTACGGCTACACCTTC. Encoded protein: CASSLNGVFGSYGYTF.

The V gene is TRBV7-9, the J gene TRBJ2-2, with 9 bases aligning to TRBD2. Per the germline V gene, CDR1 is SEHNR and CDR2 is FQNEAQ (reference sequence). CDR3 length equals 14 residues. V lost 6 bases to trimming and J lost 7 bases; unmatched junction nucleotides: 6. The CDR3 bases are TGTGCCAGCAGGCTAGCGGGGCCTGGCGGGGAGCTGTTTTTT. Its protein product is CASRLAGPGGELFF. Complete variable domain (other parts from reference TRBV7-9 and TRBJ2-2): DTGVSQNPRHKITKRGQNVTFRCDPISEHNRLYWYRQTLGQGPEFLTYFQNEAQLEKSRLLSDRFSAERPKGSFSTLEIQRTEQGDSAMYLCASRLAGPGGELFFGEGSRLTVL.

As regards this clone: One junction end does not reproduce the germline sequence, and a read error may be involved. CDR3 sequence reads: CASSSQGAPVF. DNA for the CDR3: TGTGCCAGCAGCTCCCAGGGGGCCCCAGTCTTT. J is TRBJ1-6 and V is TRBV9; TRBD1 matches 8 bases. The CDR3 is 11 residues long. From germline, CDR1 is SGDLS and CDR2 YYNGEE.

This chain connects TRBV6-6 to TRBJ2-1; 11 bases agree with TRBD2. The CDR3 runs 16 residues. CDR1 is MNHNY, CDR2 SVGAGI, per germline (reference sequence). V lost 3 bases to trimming and J lost 7 bases; unmatched junction nucleotides: 8. The CDR3 bases are TGTGCCAGCAGTTATAGACTAGCGGGGACTCGAAATGAGCAGTTCTTC. Translating it yields CASSYRLAGTRNEQFF.

This clone was seen once. The V call is TRBV7-9, the J call TRBJ2-5, with 8 bases that match TRBD1. The V gene end was trimmed by 5 bases and the J gene end by 2 bases; junction bases not matched to a gene: 4. Germline V gene data show CDR1 as SEHNR and CDR2 as FQNEAQ (reference sequence). This CDR3 has 14 amino acids. The CDR3 spells CASSGRDRQETQYF. CDR3 nucleotide sequence: TGTGCCAGCAGCGGACGGGACAGGCAAGAGACCCAGTACTTC.

This rearrangement joins TRBV5-4 to TRBJ1-1; 8 bases are shared with TRBD1. J was trimmed by 1 base and V by 2 bases; bases with no gene match: 1. The CDR3 contains 14 residues. Germline V gene sequence: CDR1 SGHNT, CDR2 YYREEE (reference sequence). Written as DNA, the CDR3 is TGTGCCAGCAGCTTTGGGACAGGGAACACTGAAGCTTTCTTT. Translating it yields CASSFGTGNTEAFF. Filled out from reference TRBV5-4 and TRBJ1-1, the complete variable domain reads ETGVTQSPTHLIKTRGQQVTLRCSSQSGHNTVSWYQQALGQGPQFIFQYYREEENGRGNFPPRFSGLQFPNYSSELNVNALELDDSALYLCASSFGTGNTEAFFGQGTRLTVV.

V usage is TRBV6-2 or TRBV6-3 and J usage is TRBJ2-5; maybe TRBD1 (6 bases). CDR1 and CDR2 from the germline V gene are MNHEY and SVGEGT. V dropped 2 bases and J dropped 1 base, with 11 bases sitting between them. The CDR3 loop spans 15 amino acids. CDR3 nucleotide sequence: TGTGCCAGCAGTTACCCCGACAGGCCCCAAGAGACCCAGTACTTC. Translating it yields CASSYPDRPQETQYF.